This T cell receptor beta chain derives from a study of T cell responses to AZD1222 COVID-19 vaccine. Study-wide points: There were repertoire samples only from the period after the peak T cell response. Just a handful of AZD1222 recipients were seropositive at baseline. Spike as a whole was targeted by vaccine-associated CD4 TCRs, dominant at 160-218 and 743-854.

Sequenced by immunoSEQ multiplex PCR; TCRdb stores in-frame clones only, minus some. The repertoire holds 90,000 to 110,000 clones, with around nine tenths as singletons. The CDR3 sequence is 20 residues long. The V gene's germline CDR1 is LGHNA and CDR2 YSLEER. Trimming stripped 0 bases from V and 4 bases from J, with 25 bases between. Worth noting for this clone: The antigen is unknown.

This TCR came from an adult in good health. The material sequenced was peripheral blood, taken on day 0 of AZD1222 vaccination. The chain combines TRBV4-3 with TRBJ1-3, with D possibly matching TRBD1 (5 bases). The CDR3 region has the DNA TGCGCCAGCAGCCAAGATCAAGAGAATTCAGCGGGGGGAAGAGGAAACACCATATATTTT. This codes for CASSQDQENSAGGRGNTIYF.